These 3 T cell receptor beta chains originate from one sample sequenced in a study of cytomegalovirus exposure and HLA in healthy donors. The PCR was carried out with 60 Vbeta primers and 13 Jbeta primers. The data were produced by immunoSEQ multiplex PCR, yet TCRdb's version contains in-frame clones alone and is incomplete. The table includes some 150,000 clones, roughly 81% detected once. Sequenced input: PBMCs. The receptors were sampled from a woman aged 45 to 65 in good health and CMV-seronegative.

V gene TRBV5-1 combines with J gene TRBJ2-2; TRBD2 matches at 9 bases. V shed 0 bases, J shed 6 bases, and the junction held 3 bases outside the gene matches. There are 15 residues in the CDR3. Per germline, CDR1 SGHRS and CDR2 YFSETQ. The CDR3 protein is CASSLVSGSPGELFF. The CDR3 DNA follows: TGCGCCAGCAGCTTGGTTAGCGGGAGTCCCGGGGAGCTGTTTTTT.

The chain uses TRBV27 and TRBJ2-6, with 7 nucleotides matching TRBD1. Per germline, CDR1 MNHEY and CDR2 SMNVEV (reference sequence). The J segment lost 0 bases and the V segment lost 6 bases, leaving 14 bases of the junction unmatched. The CDR3 loop spans 19 amino acids. The CDR3 here is CASRTGAGTVSSGANVLTF. Written as DNA, the CDR3 is TGTGCCAGCAGGACAGGCGCCGGGACAGTGAGCTCTGGGGCCAACGTCCTGACTTTC.

The sample holds a few counts of this clone. V usage is TRBV9 and J usage is TRBJ1-3; TRBD1 matches 10 bases. This CDR3 has 16 residues. Germline CDR1 is SGDLS and CDR2 is YYNGEE. V gave up 3 bases and J gave up 1 base; unmatched junction bases: 4. The CDR3 DNA follows: TGTGCCAGCAGCGGGACAGGGGGTCGTTCTGGAAACACCATATATTTT. Amino acids: CASSGTGGRSGNTIYF.